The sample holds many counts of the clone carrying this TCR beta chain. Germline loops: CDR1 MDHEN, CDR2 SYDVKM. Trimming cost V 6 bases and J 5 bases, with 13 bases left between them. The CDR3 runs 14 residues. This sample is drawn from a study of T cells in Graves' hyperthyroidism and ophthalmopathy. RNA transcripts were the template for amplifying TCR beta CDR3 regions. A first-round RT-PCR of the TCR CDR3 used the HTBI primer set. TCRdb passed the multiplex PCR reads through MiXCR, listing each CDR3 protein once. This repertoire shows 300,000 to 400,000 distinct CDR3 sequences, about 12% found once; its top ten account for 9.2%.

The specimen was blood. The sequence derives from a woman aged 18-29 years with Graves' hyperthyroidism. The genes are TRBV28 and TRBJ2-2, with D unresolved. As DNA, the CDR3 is TGTGCCAGCAGCCGCGGTTGGGGAACCGGGGAGCTGTTTTTT. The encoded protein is CASSRGWGTGELFF. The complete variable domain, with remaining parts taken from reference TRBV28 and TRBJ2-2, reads DVKVTQSSRYLVKRTGEKVFLECVQDMDHENMFWYRQDPGLGLRLIYFSYDVKMKEKGDIPEGYSVSREKKERFSLILESASTNQTSMYLCASSRGWGTGELFFGEGSRLTVL.